The 32 T cell receptor beta chains below come from one sample, sequenced in a study of blood T cell repertoires in COVID-19. The method was immunoSEQ multiplex PCR; TCRdb's version includes in-frame clones alone and lacks a portion of them. The data show roughly 130,000 clones, about 87% seen once. Sequenced input: peripheral blood. The receptors come from a human donor with COVID-19, enrolled during active disease. The donor label of this sample is uncertain.

This sequence joins TRBV27 and TRBJ1-6, with D perhaps TRBD1 (6 bases). V was pared by 6 bases and J by 10 bases, with 25 bases between. The CDR3 has 17 amino acids. The V gene's germline CDR1 is MNHEY and CDR2 SMNVEV (reference sequence). The DNA for the CDR3 is TGTGCCAGCAGCTTAGACCGGTGGGACAAGCAAGGCTCACCCCTCCACTTT. Protein: CASSLDRWDKQGSPLHF.

The sample holds a few counts of this clone. The V and J genes are TRBV6-5 and TRBJ1-4, with 7 bases matching TRBD1. V shed 6 bases, J shed 5 bases, and the junction held 6 bases outside the gene matches. The CDR3 has 14 amino acids. In germline, CDR1 is MNHEY, CDR2 SVGAGI. CDR3 region: CASSRGTENEKLFF. CDR3 nucleotide sequence: TGTGCCAGCAGCCGAGGGACAGAAAATGAAAAACTGTTTTTT.

The chain has TRBV10-1 and TRBJ2-5; TRBD2 agrees at 13 bases. CDR1 and CDR2 (germline): WNHNN, SYGVQD (reference sequence). This CDR3 is 16 amino acids long. After removal of 3 bases from V and 2 bases from J, the junction contained 3 bases not matched to a gene. The CDR3 is CASSELTSGGQETQYF. CDR3 DNA: TGCGCCAGCAGTGAATTGACTAGCGGGGGGCAAGAGACCCAGTACTTC.

The rearrangement joins TRBV30 to TRBJ1-6; possibly TRBD1 for D (5 bases). This CDR3 region has 15 residues. In germline, CDR1 is GTSNPN, CDR2 SVGIG (reference sequence). The V and J ends lost 0 bases and 9 bases respectively, with 15 bases between them. The CDR3 bases are TGTGCCTGGAGTGTAAAGGGCAGGGATGGTTCACCCCTCCACTTT. Protein product: CAWSVKGRDGSPLHF.

The chain uses TRBV9 and TRBJ1-5; no definite D call. The length of the CDR3 is 15 residues. Germline CDR1 reads SGDLS; CDR2 reads YYNGEE. With 4 bases removed from V and 5 bases from J, the gap between germline ends came to 16 bases. The CDR3, as DNA: TGTGCCAGCAGCTACTCTCCCCGTCGGGATCAGCCCCAGCATTTT. Its translation: CASSYSPRRDQPQHF.

The chain recombines TRBV13 with TRBJ2-1; 7 bases map to TRBD2. V shed 3 bases, J shed 3 bases, and the junction held 14 bases outside the gene matches. The germline CDR1 and CDR2 sequences are PRHDT and FYEKMQ (reference sequence). The CDR3 extends over 18 amino acids. CDR3 sequence (DNA): TGTGCCAGCAGCTTGTTGCGGGGGAACGACCTCCTCTACAATGAGCAGTTCTTC. Its protein product is CASSLLRGNDLLYNEQFF.

The chain links TRBV6-5 to TRBJ2-2; the D gene is possibly TRBD2 (6 bases). Deletions cut 2 bases from V and 6 bases from J, with 10 bases between. The CDR3 extends over 14 amino acids. Germline CDR1 reads MNHEY; CDR2 reads SVGAGI. CDR3 residues: CASSYAGFSGELFF. In DNA, the CDR3 is TGTGCCAGCAGTTACGCGGGGTTTTCCGGGGAGCTGTTTTTT.

J is TRBJ2-5 and V is TRBV6-1; TRBD1 might be the D (7 bases). The CDR3 runs 15 residues. Per the germline V gene, CDR1 is MNHNS and CDR2 is SASEGT. V was cut by 1 base and J by 2 bases, with 11 bases left in between. This CDR3 is CASSEGRDSQETQYF. CDR3 sequence (DNA): TGTGCCAGCAGTGAAGGGCGGGACAGTCAAGAGACCCAGTACTTC.

This clone appeared once. The V and J genes are TRBV5-4 and TRBJ2-3, with 7 bases identical to TRBD1. CDR3 length: 14 amino acids. The germline V gene encodes CDR1 SGHNT and CDR2 YYREEE (reference sequence). Trimming at V came to 2 bases and at J to 4 bases, leaving 4 bases not matched to a gene. CDR3 amino acids: CASSFDRVADTQYF. The CDR3 nucleotides read TGTGCCAGCAGCTTTGACAGGGTGGCAGATACGCAGTATTTT.

The genes are TRBV18 and TRBJ1-1; 7 nucleotides match TRBD1. Trimming removed 0 bases from V and 11 bases from J; junction bases left unmatched: 12. CDR3 size: 15 residues. Germline V gene lookup returns CDR1 KGHSH and CDR2 LQKENI. CDR3 protein: CASSPPGQSPFGAFF. The CDR3, as DNA: TGTGCCAGCTCACCACCGGGACAGAGTCCATTTGGGGCTTTCTTT. Full variable domain (remainder filled in from reference TRBV18 and TRBJ1-1): NAGVMQNPRHLVRRRGQEARLRCSPMKGHSHVYWYRQLPEEGLKFMVYLQKENIIDESGMPKERFSAEFPKEGPSILRIQQVVRGDSAAYFCASSPPGQSPFGAFFGQGTRLTVV.

J is TRBJ1-3 and V is TRBV10-3; D is unresolved. The V end was cut by 3 bases, the J end by 0 bases, with 9 bases between. This CDR3 is 15 amino acids long. CDR1 and CDR2 (germline): ENHRY, SYGVKD. In DNA form, the CDR3 reads TGTGCCATCAGTGACCCTCTGTTCTCTGGAAACACCATATATTTT. This gives the protein CAISDPLFSGNTIYF.

V usage is TRBV25-1 and J usage is TRBJ1-6; 7 bases line up with TRBD1. Per the germline V gene, CDR1 is MGHDK and CDR2 is SYGVNS. Unmatched junction bases numbered 7, after V lost 2 bases and J lost 9 bases. The CDR3 contains 15 residues. This CDR3 reads CASSEGHRGGSPLHF. Here the CDR3 DNA reads TGTGCCAGCAGTGAAGGCCACAGGGGTGGTTCACCCCTCCACTTT. Drawing the rest from reference TRBV25-1 and TRBJ1-6, the complete variable domain is EADIYQTPRYLVIGTGKKITLECSQTMGHDKMYWYQQDPGMELHLIHYSYGVNSTEKGDLSSESTVSRIRTEHFPLTLESARPSHTSQYLCASSEGHRGGSPLHFGNGTRLTVT.

This rearrangement joins TRBV19 to TRBJ2-1; possibly TRBD2 for D (5 bases). The CDR3 has 15 residues. The germline V gene encodes CDR1 LNHDA and CDR2 SQIVND (reference sequence). Trimming shortened V by 9 bases and J by 0 bases, and 15 bases separated the two germline ends. The CDR3 is CASRSGRSSYNEQFF. CDR3 in DNA: TGTGCCAGCCGATCGGGAAGGAGCTCCTACAATGAGCAGTTCTTC.

DNA of the CDR3: TGTGCCAGCAGCTTGGTAAGCTTGGACGAGCAGTACTTC. Amino acids: CASSLVSLDEQYF. This chain links TRBV5-6 with TRBJ2-7; D gene unclear. Deletions cut 0 bases from V and 5 bases from J, with 9 bases between. Germline CDR1 is SGHDT and CDR2 is YYEEEE. This CDR3 has 13 amino acids.

This clone was seen only once. The chain recombines TRBV28 with TRBJ2-5, with D uncertain. Germline CDR1 MDHEN, CDR2 SYDVKM. Trimming took off 5 bases at V and 0 bases at J, with 19 bases between the two ends. The CDR3 is 17 residues long. This CDR3 reads CASSATSGSLYQETQYF. DNA for the CDR3: TGTGCCAGCAGTGCTACATCAGGTTCCCTTTACCAAGAGACCCAGTACTTC. Supplemented by reference TRBV28 and TRBJ2-5, the full variable domain reads DVKVTQSSRYLVKRTGEKVFLECVQDMDHENMFWYRQDPGLGLRLIYFSYDVKMKEKGDIPEGYSVSREKKERFSLILESASTNQTSMYLCASSATSGSLYQETQYFGPGTRLLVL.

The gene calls are TRBV23-1 and TRBJ2-7; tentatively, D is TRBD1 (6 bases). TRBV23-1 is an ORF, with its function uncertain. Between the trimmed V and J ends, which lost 2 bases and 6 bases, there was a span of 17 bases. This CDR3 spans 15 amino acids. The CDR3: CASSQTGRPLLEQYF. The CDR3 nucleotides are TGCGCCAGCAGTCAAACAGGGAGACCCCTCCTCGAGCAGTACTTC.

This chain uses TRBV4-2 with TRBJ1-2; tentatively, D is TRBD1 (5 bases). Germline V gene data show CDR1 as LGHNA and CDR2 as YNFKEQ. The V end lost 1 base, the J end lost 6 bases, and 15 bases lay between the germline ends. This CDR3 has 15 residues. Here the CDR3 reads CASSQVGAGKDGYTF. The CDR3, as DNA: TGTGCCAGCAGCCAAGTAGGGGCAGGGAAGGATGGCTACACCTTC.

The CDR3 loop reads CASSLTGGGTGGQETQYF. For the CDR3, the DNA is TGTGCCAGCAGCTTAACGGGCGGGGGCACGGGAGGCCAAGAGACCCAGTACTTC. The V gene is TRBV7-3, the J gene TRBJ2-5; weak D call: TRBD2 (7 bases). The germline V gene encodes CDR1 SGHTA and CDR2 FQGTGA. V was cut by 0 bases and J by 1 base, with 18 bases left in between. The CDR3 is made up of 18 amino acids.

This chain connects TRBV5-1 to TRBJ1-3; unclear D gene. CDR1 and CDR2 from the germline V gene are SGHRS and YFSETQ. The V end lost 0 bases, the J end lost 2 bases, and 9 bases lay between the germline ends. This CDR3 spans 15 amino acids. CDR3 in DNA: TGCGCCAGCAGCTTGGGTATTAGCGCTGGAAACACCATATATTTT. It yields the protein CASSLGISAGNTIYF.

The chain links TRBV6-5 to TRBJ1-6; 8 bases align to TRBD1. This CDR3 has 15 residues. The V gene's germline CDR1 is MNHEY and CDR2 SVGAGI. Trimming removed 0 bases from V and 9 bases from J; junction bases left unmatched: 4. The CDR3 DNA reads TGTGCCAGCAGTTACTCCGGACAGGGAAGTTCACCCCTCCACTTT. Translation: CASSYSGQGSSPLHF.

This rearrangement joins TRBV5-1 to TRBJ1-2; D call uncertain. The germline V and J ends were trimmed by 0 bases and 4 bases, with 13 bases remaining between them. This CDR3 contains 15 residues. Germline CDR1 and CDR2: SGHRS and YFSETQ. This CDR3 is CASSLAPGQGYGYTF. In DNA, the CDR3 is TGCGCCAGCAGCTTGGCTCCTGGGCAAGGCTATGGCTACACCTTC.

The chain carries TRBV7-9 and TRBJ2-7, with TRBD2 matching 11 bases. Germline CDR1 and CDR2: SEHNR and FQNEAQ (reference sequence). CDR3 length: 15 residues. The ends lost 5 bases at V and 2 bases at J; junction bases unmatched: 5. This CDR3 is CASSPGTSGAYEQYF. DNA of the CDR3: TGTGCCAGCAGCCCAGGGACTAGCGGAGCCTACGAGCAGTACTTC.

The chain uses TRBV6-5 and TRBJ2-7, with D possibly being TRBD1 (6 bases). Per germline, CDR1 MNHEY and CDR2 SVGAGI. Trimming removed 8 bases at V and 0 bases at J, with 17 bases between. The CDR3 runs to 15 residues. This chain's CDR3 is CASPRTDLSSYEQYF. CDR3 nucleotide sequence: TGTGCCAGCCCCCGGACAGACCTTAGCTCCTACGAGCAGTACTTC.

The chain recombines TRBV10-3 with TRBJ2-1; D is possibly TRBD2 (6 bases). CDR1 is ENHRY, CDR2 SYGVKD, per germline. V was cut by 6 bases and J by 5 bases, with 8 bases left in between. This CDR3 has 12 amino acids. CDR3 DNA sequence: TGTGCCATCAGACGCGGGGACAATGAGCAGTTCTTC. It is translated as CAIRRGDNEQFF.

The chain combines TRBV19 with TRBJ2-6, with TRBD1 matching over 11 bases. The length of the CDR3 is 17 residues. With 4 bases clipped from V and 1 base from J, the junction kept 3 bases outside the gene matches. The germline V gene has CDR1 LNHDA and CDR2 SQIVND (reference sequence). CDR3 region: CASSTGTGGSGANVLTF. The CDR3 DNA follows: TGTGCCAGTAGTACTGGGACAGGGGGTTCTGGGGCCAACGTCCTGACTTTC.

The gene calls are TRBV27 and TRBJ2-1; possibly TRBD2 for D (6 bases). Germline V lookup: CDR1 MNHEY, CDR2 SMNVEV (reference sequence). V lost 6 bases and J 7 bases, leaving 13 bases between the germline ends. The length of the CDR3 is 13 residues. Here the CDR3 reads CASSPGGENEQFF. CDR3 bases: TGTGCCAGCAGCCCCGGGGGTGAGAATGAGCAGTTCTTC.

This rearrangement joins TRBV10-3 to TRBJ2-1; 7 nucleotides agree with TRBD1. V lost 6 bases, J lost 2 bases, and 7 bases stayed unmatched. This CDR3 comprises 15 residues. From germline, CDR1 is ENHRY and CDR2 SYGVKD. The CDR3 here is CAISDREPPYNEQFF. CDR3 DNA: TGTGCCATCAGCGACAGGGAACCCCCCTACAATGAGCAGTTCTTC.

The V gene is TRBV12-3 or TRBV12-4, the J gene TRBJ1-5; D is unclear. The CDR3 is made up of 12 amino acids. Trimming shortened V by 5 bases and J by 7 bases, and 9 bases separated the two germline ends. CDR3 loop: CASSPSGQPQHF. Written as DNA, the CDR3 is TGTGCCAGCAGTCCCTCAGGCCAGCCCCAGCATTTT.

The chain has TRBV4-1 and TRBJ1-1; 8 bases are a match to TRBD1. V was pared by 4 bases and J by 1 base, with 5 bases of the junction left unmatched. The CDR3 has 15 amino acids. Germline values: CDR1 MGHRA, CDR2 YSYEKL. In nucleotides, the CDR3 is TGCGCCAGCAGCCCTAGGACAGGGTGGAACACTGAAGCTTTCTTT. It is translated as CASSPRTGWNTEAFF.

The count of this clone is one. This sequence joins TRBV5-1 and TRBJ1-2; tentative D call: TRBD1 (5 bases). The CDR3 contains 13 residues. Trimming stripped 4 bases from V and 4 bases from J, with 11 bases between. The germline CDR1 and CDR2 sequences are SGHRS and YFSETQ. CDR3 protein: CASSPQVLYGYTF. As DNA, the CDR3 is TGCGCCAGCAGCCCACAGGTTCTCTATGGCTACACCTTC.

This chain uses TRBV2 with TRBJ2-5, with a weak D call TRBD1 (7 bases). Germline V gives CDR1 SNHLY, CDR2 FYNNEI. The CDR3 is 13 residues long. Trimming pared 6 bases from V and 5 bases from J, leaving 13 bases between. The CDR3 protein is CASSSTGRETQYF. CDR3 DNA: TGTGCCAGCAGCTCGACAGGGAGGGAGACCCAGTACTTC.

This clone was detected only a few times. The chain uses TRBV6-1 and TRBJ1-5; D is ambiguous. Trimming took off 1 base at V and 7 bases at J, with 11 bases between the two ends. This CDR3 is built from 14 residues. Germline assignment: CDR1 MNHNS and CDR2 SASEGT. Here the CDR3 reads CASSEGLSRQPQHF. The CDR3 DNA follows: TGTGCCAGCAGTGAAGGACTGTCCCGGCAGCCCCAGCATTTT.